The following is a TCR beta chain sequence with its context. The germline V and J ends were trimmed by 0 bases and 3 bases, with 13 bases remaining between them. The CDR3 has 16 amino acids. CDR1 is LGHNA, CDR2 YSLEER, per germline. This sample is drawn from a study of blood T cell repertoires in COVID-19. Libraries were prepared by immunoSEQ multiplex PCR; TCRdb keeps only in-frame clonotypes and omits some of them. The sample yields 90,000 to 130,000 clones, over 65% seen once. Sequenced: peripheral blood. The sequence was collected from a woman aged 80 or over with acute or convalescent COVID-19. The chain has TRBV4-3 and TRBJ2-3; D gene uncertain. CDR3 protein: CASSQDPGSLTDTQYF. In DNA form, the CDR3 reads TGCGCCAGCAGCCAAGATCCCGGTTCCCTTACAGATACGCAGTATTTT.